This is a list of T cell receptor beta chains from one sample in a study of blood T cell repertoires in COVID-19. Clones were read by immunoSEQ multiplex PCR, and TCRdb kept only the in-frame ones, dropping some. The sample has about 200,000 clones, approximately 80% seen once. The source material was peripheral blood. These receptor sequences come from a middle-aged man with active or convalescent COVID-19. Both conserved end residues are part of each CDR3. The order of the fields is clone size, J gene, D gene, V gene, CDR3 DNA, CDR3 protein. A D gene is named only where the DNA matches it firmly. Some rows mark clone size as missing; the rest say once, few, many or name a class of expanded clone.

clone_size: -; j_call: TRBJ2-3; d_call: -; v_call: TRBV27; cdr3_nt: TGTGCCAGCAGTCGAGGGGGGGCGACCACAGATACGCAGTATTTT; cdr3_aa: CASSRGGATTDTQYF
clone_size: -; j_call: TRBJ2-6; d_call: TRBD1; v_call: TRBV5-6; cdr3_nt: TGTGCCAGCAGCTTCATCCGGGACAGGGGGCCTGGGGCCAACGTCCTGACTTTC; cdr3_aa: CASSFIRDRGPGANVLTF
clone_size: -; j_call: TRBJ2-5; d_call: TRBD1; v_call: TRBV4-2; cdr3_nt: TGTGCCAGCAGCCACCGACAGGGTAAAGAGACCCAGTACTTC; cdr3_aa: CASSHRQGKETQYF
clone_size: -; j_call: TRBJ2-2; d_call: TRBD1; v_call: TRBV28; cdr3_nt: TGTGCCAGCAGTCCGCCGGGACAGATGAACACCGGGGAGCTGTTTTTT; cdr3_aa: CASSPPGQMNTGELFF
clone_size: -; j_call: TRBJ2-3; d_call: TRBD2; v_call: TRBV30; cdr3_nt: TGTGCCTGGAGTCGGACTAGCGGGAGTGGCAAATGGGACACAGATACGCAGTATTTT; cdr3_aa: CAWSRTSGSGKWDTDTQYF
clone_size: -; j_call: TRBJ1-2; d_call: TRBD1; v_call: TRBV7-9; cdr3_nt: TGTGCCAGCAGCGCCAGGGGGGATGGCTACACCTTC; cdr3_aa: CASSARGDGYTF
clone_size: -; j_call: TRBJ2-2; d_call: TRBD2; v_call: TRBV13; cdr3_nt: TGTGCCAGCAGCTCTAGGCGGACTAGACGACTTGGGGCCGGGGAGCTGTTTTTT; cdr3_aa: CASSSRRTRRLGAGELFF
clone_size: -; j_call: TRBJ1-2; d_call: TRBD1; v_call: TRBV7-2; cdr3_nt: TGTGCCAGCAGCTTGAGGACAGGGGCACACTATGGCTACACCTTC; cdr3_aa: CASSLRTGAHYGYTF
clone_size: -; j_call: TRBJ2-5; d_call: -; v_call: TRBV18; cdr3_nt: TGTGCCAGCTCACCGCCAGCGGCAGCTCGGGAGACCCAGTACTTC; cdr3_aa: CASSPPAAARETQYF
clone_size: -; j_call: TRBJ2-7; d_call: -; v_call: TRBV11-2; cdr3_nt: TGTGCCAGCAGCTTAGCTCCCTACGAGCAGTACTTC; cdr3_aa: CASSLAPYEQYF
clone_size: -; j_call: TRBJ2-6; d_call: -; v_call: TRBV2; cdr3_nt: TGTGCCAGCAGTGACGGACAGGCCAACGTCCTGACTTTC; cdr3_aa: CASSDGQANVLTF
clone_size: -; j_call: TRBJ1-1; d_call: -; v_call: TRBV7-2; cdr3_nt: TGTGCCAGCAGCCTCTCCCGGGACACTGAAGCTTTCTTT; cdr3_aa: CASSLSRDTEAFF
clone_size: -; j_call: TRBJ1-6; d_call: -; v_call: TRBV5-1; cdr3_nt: TGCGCCAGCAGCTTGTCCCCGGGGGATAATTCACCCCTCCACTTT; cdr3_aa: CASSLSPGDNSPLHF
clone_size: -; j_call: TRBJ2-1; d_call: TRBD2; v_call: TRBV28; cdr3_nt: TGTGCCAGCAGTACCCCACTAGCGGGGGGGAGGAATGAGCAGTTCTTC; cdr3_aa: CASSTPLAGGRNEQFF
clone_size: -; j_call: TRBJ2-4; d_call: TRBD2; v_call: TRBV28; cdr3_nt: TGTGCCAGCAGTTTTCTCGGGACTAGCGGGGCTAAAAACATTCAGTACTTC; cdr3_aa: CASSFLGTSGAKNIQYF
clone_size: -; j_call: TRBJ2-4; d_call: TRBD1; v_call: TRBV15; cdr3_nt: TGTGCCACCAGCCGCTCGACAGGGGTGGCCAAAAACATTCAGTACTTC; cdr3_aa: CATSRSTGVAKNIQYF
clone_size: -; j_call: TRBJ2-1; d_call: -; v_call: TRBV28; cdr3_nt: TGTGCCAGCAGTCCCCGGGGTAAACCCTACAATGAGCAGTTCTTC; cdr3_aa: CASSPRGKPYNEQFF
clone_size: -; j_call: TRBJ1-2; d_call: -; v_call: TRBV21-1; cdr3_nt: TGTGCCAGCAGCAGAGGGAAAAACCTATATGGCTACACCTTC; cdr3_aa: CASSRGKNLYGYTF
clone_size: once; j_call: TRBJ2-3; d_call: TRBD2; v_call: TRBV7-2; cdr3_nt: TGTGCCAGCAGCTTAGAGACTTTAGCGGGGGGGCCGGCAGATACGCAGTATTTT; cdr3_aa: CASSLETLAGGPADTQYF
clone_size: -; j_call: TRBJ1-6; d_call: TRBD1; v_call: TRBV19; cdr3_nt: TGTGCCAGTACCCCGGGACAGGGAACTTCACCCCTCCACTTT; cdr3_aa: CASTPGQGTSPLHF
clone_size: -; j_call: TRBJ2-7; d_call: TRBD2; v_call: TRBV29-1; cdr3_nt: TGCAGCGTTGCCCAACTAGCGGGAGGCGGGTACGAGCAGTACTTC; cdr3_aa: CSVAQLAGGGYEQYF
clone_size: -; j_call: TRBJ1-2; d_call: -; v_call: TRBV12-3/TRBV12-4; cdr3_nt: TGTGCCAGCAGTTTTGGGGGCGCCTACACCTTC; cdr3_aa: CASSFGGAYTF
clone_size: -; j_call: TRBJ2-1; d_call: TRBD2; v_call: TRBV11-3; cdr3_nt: TGTGCCAGCAGCTTAACTAGCGGGAGGGCCGGGGATGAGCAGTTCTTC; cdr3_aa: CASSLTSGRAGDEQFF
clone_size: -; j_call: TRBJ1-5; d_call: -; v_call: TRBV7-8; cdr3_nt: TGTGCCAGCAGCTTAGCGAAGGGGCTCGGGAATCAGCCCCAGCATTTT; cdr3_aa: CASSLAKGLGNQPQHF
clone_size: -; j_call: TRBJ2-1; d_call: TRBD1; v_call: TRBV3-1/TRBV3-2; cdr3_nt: TGTGCCAGCAGCCCCACAGGGGACTCCTACAATGAGCAGTTCTTC; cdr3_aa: CASSPTGDSYNEQFF
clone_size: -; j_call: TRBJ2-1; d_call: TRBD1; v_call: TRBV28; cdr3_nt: TGTGCCAGCAGGACACAGGGGGCGAATGAGCAGTTCTTC; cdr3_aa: CASRTQGANEQFF
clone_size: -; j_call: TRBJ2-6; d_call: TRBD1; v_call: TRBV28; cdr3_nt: TGTGCCAGCAGTTATTCCGGGACAGGCCGCTCGGAGGCCAACGTCCTGACTTTC; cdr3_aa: CASSYSGTGRSEANVLTF
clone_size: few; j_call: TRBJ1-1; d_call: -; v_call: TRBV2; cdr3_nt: TGTGCCAGCAATGTGGCAGGGATGAACACTGAAGCTTTCTTT; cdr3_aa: CASNVAGMNTEAFF
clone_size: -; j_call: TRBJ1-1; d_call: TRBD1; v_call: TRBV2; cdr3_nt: TGTGCCAGCAGTGAAGCGCTTCGACAGGGGGATACTGAAGCTTTCTTT; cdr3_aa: CASSEALRQGDTEAFF